This T cell receptor (beta chain) is drawn from a study of human T cells and chemical hapten exposure. Overall study: Sensitization was performed using 2% DPC on a 2 cm by 2 cm upper inner arm skin site. TCR yield per sample varied, mainly due to pooled library volumes. General study points: Expanded TCRs clustered into significantly more large CDR3 similarity groups than controls, the analysis revealed.

Time point meaning: pre-sensitization, week 0. The treatment is: therapeutic diphenylcyclopropenone sensitization with weekly scalp DPC. The total RNA was obtained from whole blood that was not fractionated. This clonotype was detected ten times or more. Its antigen is as yet unknown. V lost 5 bases and J lost 4; bases outside the gene matches: 16. The CDR3 loop spans 17 amino acids. TCRdb re-called the RACE reads with MiXCR, one entry per CDR3 protein. The sample records a few hundred thousand distinct CDR3 sequences, approximately 5% being singletons. The genes are TRBV12-3 or TRBV12-4 and TRBJ1-2, with TRBD1 matching over 7 bases. The clonotype originates from a woman aged 18 to 35 with alopecia areata. Some clones in this sample may be carry-over from other donors' samples. The sequences come from whole blood, collected in connection with sensitization to the hapten diphenylcyclopropenone (DPC). In DNA, the CDR3 is TGTGCCAGCAGTCAAACAAAAACGACAGGGATAGCCTATGGCTACACCTTC. This codes for CASSQTKTTGIAYGYTF.